This T cell receptor (beta chain) came from a study of CD8 T cells in ankylosing spondylitis. Regarding the study as a whole: In reactive arthritis synovial fluid and blood, some motif variants had been reported before. Clones linked to disease were reported to show significant enrichment in matched ankylosing spondylitis synovial fluid. Disease-linked clones bore a CD8+ phenotype, appearing relatively rarely in peripheral blood. Ankylosing spondylitis blood appeared to be characterized by a TCR beta motif of 8 or 9 highly homologous variants.

This CDR3 has 12 residues. The germline CDR1 and CDR2 sequences are LGHNA and YSLEER. V dropped 1 base and J dropped 9 bases, with 7 bases sitting between them. On this clonotype: What it recognizes is unknown.

TCRdb redid the calling of the 5' RACE reads with MiXCR, one entry per CDR3 protein. The repertoire holds 250,000 or so distinct CDR3 sequences, with 18% as singletons. The sequencing sample was made of blood, either unsorted or a sorted T cell fraction (not recorded which). This receptor was identified in a male donor with ankylosing spondylitis or in good health (not recorded which). The chain combines TRBV4-3 with TRBJ2-1; D remains ambiguous. CDR3 DNA sequence: TGCGCCAGCAGCCAAGTTAAGAGTGAGCAGTTCTTC. Protein sequence: CASSQVKSEQFF.